Described below is a single TCR beta chain sequence and its context. The junction departs from the called germline gene at one end, perhaps through a read error. This CDR3 is also generated by other DNA sequences in the sample. This sample was included in a study of cytomegalovirus exposure and HLA in healthy donors. Primers: 60 Vbeta forward and 13 Jbeta reverse. Clones were sequenced by immunoSEQ multiplex PCR, and TCRdb holds only the in-frame ones, with some missing. The sample comprises roughly 120,000 clones, 70% to 75% of which are singletons, and roughly 1.6% rests with the top ten. The clonotype was recovered from a woman between 18 and 30 years old in good health and CMV-seronegative. Sequencing input: PBMCs.

The CDR3 DNA sequence: TGCGCCTGGAGCGCTACCTCAGGGGGGACCTATGGCTACACCTTC. Its translation: CAWSATSGGTYGYTF. This chain links TRBV30 with TRBJ1-2, with 7 bases aligning to TRBD1. The CDR3 runs 15 residues. Germline CDR1 and CDR2: GTSNPN and SVGIG (reference sequence).